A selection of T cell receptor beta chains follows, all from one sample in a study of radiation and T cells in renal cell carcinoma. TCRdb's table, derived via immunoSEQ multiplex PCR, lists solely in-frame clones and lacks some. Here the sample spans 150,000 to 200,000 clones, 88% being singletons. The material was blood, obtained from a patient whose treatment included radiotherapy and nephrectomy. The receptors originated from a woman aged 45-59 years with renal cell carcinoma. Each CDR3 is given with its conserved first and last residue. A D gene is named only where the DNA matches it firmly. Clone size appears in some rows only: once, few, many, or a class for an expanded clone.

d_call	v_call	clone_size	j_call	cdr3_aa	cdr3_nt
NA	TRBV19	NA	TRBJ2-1	CASSITEQGIRYNEQFF	TGTGCCAGTAGTATTACAGAGCAGGGAATTCGTTACAATGAGCAGTTCTTC
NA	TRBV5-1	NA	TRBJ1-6	CASSLAEQGLNSPLHF	TGCGCCAGCAGCTTGGCCGAGCAGGGCTTGAATTCACCCCTCCACTTT
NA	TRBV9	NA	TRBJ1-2	CASSVNARSPNYGYTF	TGTGCCAGCAGCGTAAATGCGCGTAGCCCTAACTATGGCTACACCTTC
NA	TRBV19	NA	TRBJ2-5	CASSWDRRETQYF	TGTGCCAGTAGTTGGGACCGTAGGGAGACCCAGTACTTC
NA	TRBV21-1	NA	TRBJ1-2	CASSKEGRGQGAPNYGYTF	TGTGCCAGCAGCAAAGAGGGCAGGGGACAGGGGGCGCCTAACTATGGCTACACCTTC
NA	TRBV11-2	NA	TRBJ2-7	CASSPGTVYEQYF	TGTGCCAGCAGCCCAGGGACCGTCTACGAGCAGTACTTC
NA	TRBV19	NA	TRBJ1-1	CASSETAPITGNTEAFF	TGTGCCAGTAGTGAAACGGCGCCCATTACCGGGAACACTGAAGCTTTCTTT
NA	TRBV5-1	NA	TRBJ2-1	CASSLDWSPYNEQFF	TGCGCCAGCAGCTTGGATTGGAGCCCCTACAATGAGCAGTTCTTC
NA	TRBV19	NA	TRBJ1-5	CASSKDWFGNQPQHF	TGTGCCAGTAGTAAGGACTGGTTCGGCAATCAGCCCCAGCATTTT
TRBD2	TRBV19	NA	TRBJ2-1	CASILERASGGPNNPNPNEQFF	TGTGCCAGTATCCTAGAGAGGGCTAGCGGGGGCCCTAACAACCCCAACCCCAATGAGCAGTTCTTC
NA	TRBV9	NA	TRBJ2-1	CASSVDQSYNEQFF	TGTGCCAGCAGCGTAGATCAGTCCTACAATGAGCAGTTCTTC
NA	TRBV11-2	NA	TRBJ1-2	CASSLAGGYGYTF	TGTGCCAGCAGCTTAGCGGGGGGCTATGGCTACACCTTC
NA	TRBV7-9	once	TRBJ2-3	CASSLAGPTDTQYF	TGTGCCAGCAGCTTAGCGGGCCCCACAGATACGCAGTATTTT
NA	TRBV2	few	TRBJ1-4	CASRYTGIANEKLFF	TGTGCCAGCAGATATACAGGAATAGCTAATGAAAAACTGTTTTTT
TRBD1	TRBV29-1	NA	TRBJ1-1	CSVVGQGRAEAFF	TGCAGCGTTGTCGGACAGGGGAGAGCTGAAGCTTTCTTT
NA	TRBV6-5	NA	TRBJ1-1	CASRDVGGTNTEAFF	TGTGCCAGCAGGGACGTGGGGGGGACAAACACTGAAGCTTTCTTT
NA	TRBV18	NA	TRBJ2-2	CASSPGVPNTGELFF	TGTGCCAGCTCACCAGGGGTCCCGAACACCGGGGAGCTGTTTTTT
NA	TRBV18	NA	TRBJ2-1	CASSPNRDLYNEQFF	TGTGCCAGCTCACCGAACCGGGACCTCTACAATGAGCAGTTCTTC
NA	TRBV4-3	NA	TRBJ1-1	CASSQVNVGSPSDTEAFF	TGCGCCAGCAGCCAAGTTAACGTGGGGTCACCCTCGGACACTGAAGCTTTCTTT
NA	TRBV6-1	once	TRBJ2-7	CASSGTYEQYF	TGTGCCAGCTCGGGGACCTACGAGCAGTACTTC